The sequence of this T cell receptor beta chain was determined in a study of Graves' ophthalmopathy and Graves' hyperthyroidism (dated 2018 in TCRdb). Looking at the study overall: Peripheral blood was collected before any treatment was given, at the time of initial diagnosis. A discovery set of 100 or so patients (43 ophthalmopathy, about 55 stable hyperthyroidism) was enrolled to explore V-J signatures distinguishing ophthalmopathy from hyperthyroidism. In total, 135 blood samples were TCR-sequenced: some 40 ophthalmopathy, approximately 80 hyperthyroidism and approximately 17 hyperthyroidism-to-ophthalmopathy patients. In more than 5 hyperthyroidism patients, the T-cell repertoire of thyroid tissue was compared with the T-cell repertoire of blood. For independent validation, a separate cohort was made up of approximately 18 hyperthyroidism patients plus 17 patients who later progressed from hyperthyroidism to ophthalmopathy. The study used TCR beta repertoire signatures to distinguish Graves' ophthalmopathy from Graves' hyperthyroidism and to predict progression to ophthalmopathy. Once sampling was done, hyperthyroidism patients were given methimazole at a starting dose of 30 mg daily, while ophthalmopathy patients were given high-dose intravenous methylprednisolone.

For repertoire sequencing, the TCR beta CDR3 regions were amplified from RNA transcripts. A first-round RT-PCR used HTBI primers with the Qiagen OneStep RT-PCR kit, followed by a second-round multiplex PCR, size selection and purification. Libraries were sequenced on an Illumina HiSeq2000 using paired-end 100 bp reads. For the original study's pipeline: SOAPnuke was used for read processing, and reads with adapters, uncalled bases, a mean Phred below 15, or no exact constant-primer or identifier match were discarded. High-quality paired reads were merged with COPE v1.2.5. Each unique nucleotide sequence was defined as a clonotype, and clonotypes were aligned to IMGT TRB V, D and J references with MiTCR v1.1. The analysis was limited to V-J combinations with a frequency above 0.0001, which together covered more than 99% of repertoires. For each V-J combination, a TCR clonal expansion and chaos score was defined as the ratio of F50 clonal expansion to chaos observed in the TCRdist matrix. Features were reduced by Welch's t-statistics and random forest to some 13 V-J combinations, which fed a naive Bayes classifier. Thyroid-blood repertoire similarity was quantified with the Morisita-Horn index. The public reads were reanalyzed by TCRdb: fastp trimming at Q25, MiXCR alignment, in-frame beta chains only. Here each entry gathers all rows of one CDR3 protein and keeps the most common genes and DNA. The V and J calls were determined by TCRdb, not by the authors. The sample has 650,000 to 900,000 distinct CDR3 sequences on record, approximately 40% of them singletons. The ten largest clonotypes hold 44% of the sample.

Regarding this clonotype: This receptor's antigen is unknown. Base-call qualities are not available, and no considerably larger clone is one nucleotide away.

Trimming removed 8 bases from V and 4 bases from J; the gene matches leave 6 bases unexplained. According to the germline V gene, CDR1 reads SQVTM and CDR2 reads ANQGSEA. The CDR3 goes from the cysteine to the phenylalanine over 12 residues. Just the 36-base CDR3 DNA is kept, in frame starting at base 1. Patients with ophthalmopathy had moderately to severely active disease, with a Clinical Activity Score of 3 or more, a NOSPECS grade of 4 or more, and a disease duration of less than 3 months. Patients with other autoimmune diseases, uncontrolled infections, pregnancy or lactation were excluded. Diagnosis was based on clinical symptoms, serum thyroxine, TRAb, thyroid ultrasound and orbital computed tomography. Using Ficoll-Paque density gradient centrifugation, PBMCs were isolated from 9.5 to 10 ml of fresh peripheral blood. Trizol reagent was used to extract the total RNA, and its quality was then checked on an Agilent 2100 Bioanalyzer.

Findings and caveats that apply to the study as a whole: No statistical method was used to predetermine the sample size, and group allocation was not hidden from the investigators. Most expanded thyroid clonotypes with a frequency above 0.001 also appeared in blood, which suggests that blood repertoires may reflect the immune response in the thyroid. The 13-signature model separated ophthalmopathy from stable hyperthyroidism with around 90% sensitivity and about 81% specificity in cross-validation, and 80%/75% in the test set. In validation, the model predicted ophthalmopathy progression with about 71% sensitivity and roughly 72% specificity; 12 predicted patients were CT-confirmed with GO in a median of 6.5 months.

The V and J segments used are TRBV29-1 and TRBJ1-2, with TRBD1 identical over 8 junction bases. This TCR was sampled from an adult man with Graves' ophthalmopathy. Sequences were obtained from peripheral blood. The encoded CDR3 is CSRRDRSYGYTF. In nucleotides, the sequence is TGCAGCCGCCGGGACAGGTCCTATGGCTACACCTTC.